Listed below are T cell receptor beta chains from one sample, sequenced in a study of response to subunit inactivated influenza vaccine. TCRdb ran MiXCR on the RT-PCR reads and lists one entry per CDR3 protein. The repertoire consists of approximately 500,000 distinct CDR3 sequences, with roughly 25% occurring once and the leading ten covering under 3.5%. These same records also appear under a second study, on T cells expressing NK-cell markers.

Sequenced material: CD4+ T cells sorted from PBMCs, taken 11 to 12 days after vaccination. Every receptor here comes from a man aged 50 to 60 who received an inactivated influenza vaccine. The CDR3 runs from the conserved cysteine through the conserved F or W. A D gene is named only where the DNA matches it firmly. A clone size is listed for some rows: how often the clone was seen (once, few, many), or a class if it is expanded.

CDR3 DNA	CDR3 protein	V gene	J gene	clone size	D gene
TGCAGCGTTGACCTCACGGGCTACACCTTC	CSVDLTGYTF	TRBV29-1	TRBJ1-2	few	NA
TGCAGCGTTGAAGATCGAGGACACCGGGGGCAGTACTTC	CSVEDRGHRGQYF	TRBV29-1	TRBJ2-7	few	NA
TGTGCCAGCAGTCGCGGATGGTTTGGGGGCTACACCTTC	CASSRGWFGGYTF	TRBV12-3/TRBV12-4	TRBJ1-2	few	NA
TGCGCCAGCAGCCTGGGACCGAGGGGCAATCAGCCCCAGCATTTT	CASSLGPRGNQPQHF	TRBV5-1	TRBJ1-5	many	NA
TGTGCCAGCAGCTTGGCCGCGCGGGGGAACTATGGCTACACCTTC	CASSLAARGNYGYTF	TRBV5-8	TRBJ1-2	NA	NA
TGTGCCAGCAGTCGAGCGGGGGGGCGTGAGACCCAGTACTTC	CASSRAGGRETQYF	TRBV12-3/TRBV12-4	TRBJ2-5	many	TRBD2
TGCAGTGCTAGACCGGGACTAGCGGTCACTCGCCGAGGAGAGACCCAGTACTTC	CSARPGLAVTRRGETQYF	TRBV20-1	TRBJ2-5	few	TRBD2
TGTGCCAGTACCGACGGAGTCTATGGCTACACCTTC	CASTDGVYGYTF	TRBV6-2/TRBV6-3	TRBJ1-2	few	NA
TGCAGCGTTGCACAGGGTGGGGGGAATTCACCCCTCCACTTT	CSVAQGGGNSPLHF	TRBV29-1	TRBJ1-6	few	NA
TGTGCCAGCAGCCAAATGCGGGGACTTACTTACGAGCAGTACTTC	CASSQMRGLTYEQYF	TRBV14	TRBJ2-7	few	NA
TGTGCCAGCAGCTTAGAGCGGACAAGAGTCGGTCGTAATGAGCAGTTCTTC	CASSLERTRVGRNEQFF	TRBV7-3	TRBJ2-1	few	NA
TGTGCCAGCACCGGAGCTTACAATGAGCAGTTCTTC	CASTGAYNEQFF	TRBV6-1	TRBJ2-1	NA	NA
TGCGCCAGCAGCTTGCAGGGGTTTGAAGCTTTCTTT	CASSLQGFEAFF	TRBV5-1	TRBJ1-1	many	NA
TGTGCCAGCAGCCCGGGAATGGTCACTGAAGCTTTCTTT	CASSPGMVTEAFF	TRBV11-2	TRBJ1-1	few	NA
TGCGCCAGCAAAACGAGTGAGCAAACCTACGAGCAGTACTTC	CASKTSEQTYEQYF	TRBV4-1	TRBJ2-7	few	NA
TGTGCCAGCAGCCTAATGATTGAGGGGCAGCCCCAGCATTTT	CASSLMIEGQPQHF	TRBV7-2	TRBJ1-5	NA	NA
TGCGCCAGCAGCCCCGGACAGGGGAGTTTGGGATACAATGAGCAGTTCTTC	CASSPGQGSLGYNEQFF	TRBV5-1	TRBJ2-1	many	TRBD1
TGCAGCGTTGGTGGCAGGGGGGGATACGAGCAGTACTTC	CSVGGRGGYEQYF	TRBV29-1	TRBJ2-7	NA	NA
TGTGCCAGCAGTTTCCAAAAGCCCTACGGCGGGGAGCTGTTTTTT	CASSFQKPYGGELFF	TRBV7-3	TRBJ2-2	NA	NA
TGTGCCAGCGGGTATGCGGGGGATTTGAACACTGAAGCTTTCTTT	CASGYAGDLNTEAFF	TRBV7-9	TRBJ1-1	NA	NA
TGTGCCAGCAGTAGGACAGGTCCCTACGAGCAGTACTTC	CASSRTGPYEQYF	TRBV11-2	TRBJ2-7	many	TRBD1
TGCGCCAGCAGTGAGTCGGCGTTAGGGAACGCGAACACCGGGGAGCTGTTTTTT	CASSESALGNANTGELFF	TRBV10-1	TRBJ2-2	NA	NA
TGCAGTGCGGTAGAGGGGGCGCGCACAGATACGCAGTATTTT	CSAVEGARTDTQYF	TRBV20-1	TRBJ2-3	few	TRBD1
TGCGCCAGCGCTGGAGGGGCGGGTATCGTTGATACGCAGTATTTT	CASAGGAGIVDTQYF	TRBV5-1	TRBJ2-3	few	NA
TGTGCCAGCAGCTTGGAGCAGAAAACTGAAGCTTTCTTT	CASSLEQKTEAFF	TRBV7-6	TRBJ1-1	NA	NA
TGCAGTGCTCCAGGACTAGCGGGCCAGAACACCGGGGAGCTGTTTTTT	CSAPGLAGQNTGELFF	TRBV20-1	TRBJ2-2	NA	TRBD2
TGCAGCGTTAATGGTAAATTGAAACGGGAGGGCTCCTACGAGCAGTACTTC	CSVNGKLKREGSYEQYF	TRBV29-1	TRBJ2-7	few	TRBD2
TGTGCCAGCAGCAATAGAAAGAGGACAGGGGTCTACGAGCAGTACTTC	CASSNRKRTGVYEQYF	TRBV21-1	TRBJ2-7	NA	NA
TGTGCCAGCAGCCCCTTAGGGGGATCCTACGAGCAGTACTTC	CASSPLGGSYEQYF	TRBV11-2	TRBJ2-7	NA	NA
TGCAGTGCTAGGGAACCGACTAGCCGTCTCTACGAGCAGTACTTC	CSAREPTSRLYEQYF	TRBV20-1	TRBJ2-7	NA	TRBD2
TGTGCCAGCCGTCATTGGGCAGGGGCGAACACTGAAGCTTTCTTT	CASRHWAGANTEAFF	TRBV6-2/TRBV6-3	TRBJ1-1	NA	NA
TGTGCCAGCAGCCTTGGACAGGTCCTTGCTTGGAACACCATATATTTT	CASSLGQVLAWNTIYF	TRBV3-1	TRBJ1-3	NA	TRBD1
TGTGCCAGCAGTTCTCGTATCCGTCATGACTTC	CASSSRIRHDF	TRBV27	TRBJ2-7	NA	NA
TGTGCCAGCAGTTTATTCCCCCAGGGTAGAGGCGAGCAGTACTTC	CASSLFPQGRGEQYF	TRBV28	TRBJ2-7	many	NA
TGTGCCAGCAGCTTAGGGGTGAGGCCGGAACCGTACTTC	CASSLGVRPEPYF	TRBV7-9	TRBJ2-7	many	NA
TGTGCCAGTAGTACCCAGGGGAGCTCCTACAATGAGCAGTTCTTC	CASSTQGSSYNEQFF	TRBV19	TRBJ2-1	NA	NA
TGCGCCAGCAGCGGGGGACGAATCCAAGAGACCCAGTACTTC	CASSGGRIQETQYF	TRBV5-1	TRBJ2-5	NA	NA
TGTGCCAGCAGCGTAGGATCGGGAGGGGAGACCCAGTACTTC	CASSVGSGGETQYF	TRBV9	TRBJ2-5	few	TRBD2
TGTGCCAGCAGCCAATGGATCCTGGGACAGGGCCCCGGAGGGGGCTACACCTTC	CASSQWILGQGPGGGYTF	TRBV14	TRBJ1-2	few	TRBD1
TGCAGTGCAAGGACTAGCGGGAGCGGCACAGATACGCAGTATTTT	CSARTSGSGTDTQYF	TRBV20-1	TRBJ2-3	NA	TRBD2
TGTGCCAGCAGCTCGAGATTTGAGACCCAGTACTTC	CASSSRFETQYF	TRBV5-6	TRBJ2-5	few	NA
TGCAGTGGGCTAAGAGCCTACGAGCAGTACTTC	CSGLRAYEQYF	TRBV20-1	TRBJ2-7	few	NA
TGCGCCAGCAGCTCGGGACTCACAGATACGCAGTATTTT	CASSSGLTDTQYF	TRBV5-1	TRBJ2-3	few	NA
TGCGCCAGCAGCTCAAGACGGAGCAACGCACAAGATACGCAGTATTTT	CASSSRRSNAQDTQYF	TRBV5-1	TRBJ2-3	few	NA
TGTGCCAGCAATGGGGATTACAATGAGCAGTTCTTC	CASNGDYNEQFF	TRBV6-6	TRBJ2-1	NA	NA
TGTGCCAGCAGCCAAGATCTCGCGGGACCAAGCTACGAGCAGTACTTC	CASSQDLAGPSYEQYF	TRBV3-1	TRBJ2-7	NA	NA
TGCGCCAGCAGCCAAGACGGCCGGGGTTCACCCCTCCACTTT	CASSQDGRGSPLHF	TRBV4-3	TRBJ1-6	NA	NA
TGTGCCAGCAGAGGGACGGTGGCGGGGCCCCAGCATTTT	CASRGTVAGPQHF	TRBV2	TRBJ1-5	NA	NA
TGTGCCAGCAAAAGGACAGGGGGCGCAGATACGCAGTATTTT	CASKRTGGADTQYF	TRBV12-3/TRBV12-4	TRBJ2-3	few	TRBD1
TGCAGTGCTAGACATGGGCCCCTGGGGAGTCAGCCCCAGCATTTT	CSARHGPLGSQPQHF	TRBV20-1	TRBJ1-5	few	NA
TGTGCCAGCAGTGCGCAGGGAAGAGAACAGTACTTC	CASSAQGREQYF	TRBV2	TRBJ2-7	few	NA
TGTGCCAGCAGTTTTAGCGGGTTGGGCAGGGAAGCTTTCTTT	CASSFSGLGREAFF	TRBV12-3/TRBV12-4	TRBJ1-1	NA	NA
TGTGCCAGCAGCGGACAGGTTTCCTACGAGCAGTACTTC	CASSGQVSYEQYF	TRBV6-6	TRBJ2-7	few	TRBD1